This entry is about one T cell receptor (beta chain). Per the authors' pipeline: It was from reference gene primer amplification that nucleated cell counts were estimated. The table came from immunoSEQ multiplex PCR; TCRdb's copy has only in-frame clones and leaves some out. V and J calls and clone size are those listed in that table; D and trimming were worked out from the DNA. The top ten hold 3% to 4.5% of the sample, which has 350,000 to 450,000 clones, around 84% seen once. This sample is part of a study of blood T cell repertoires in COVID-19. The overall study: Some COVID-19 samples were acute and others convalescent; all came from the United States, Italy and Spain. Nucleic acid was either cDNA or gDNA, and it came from T cells, B-cell-depleted T cells, or PBMCs.

V lost 1 base and J lost 10, with 5 bases in between. The CDR3 consists of 11 residues. Looked up from germline, CDR1 is SGHVS and CDR2 is FNYEAQ. This rearrangement joins TRBV7-6 to TRBJ2-1, with D possibly TRBD1 on 5 matching bases. The sequencing sample was made of peripheral blood. This TCR was recovered from a woman between 18 and 30 years old with acute or convalescent COVID-19. The CDR3: CASSLGQEQFF. For the CDR3, the DNA is TGTGCCAGCAGCTTAGGACAGGAGCAGTTCTTC. The variable domain in full, with the rest retrieved from reference TRBV7-6 and TRBJ2-1, is GAGVSQSPRYKVTKRGQDVALRCDPISGHVSLYWYRQALGQGPEFLTYFNYEAQQDKSGLPNDRFSAERPEGSISTLTIQRTEQRDSAMYRCASSLGQEQFFGPGTRLTVL.